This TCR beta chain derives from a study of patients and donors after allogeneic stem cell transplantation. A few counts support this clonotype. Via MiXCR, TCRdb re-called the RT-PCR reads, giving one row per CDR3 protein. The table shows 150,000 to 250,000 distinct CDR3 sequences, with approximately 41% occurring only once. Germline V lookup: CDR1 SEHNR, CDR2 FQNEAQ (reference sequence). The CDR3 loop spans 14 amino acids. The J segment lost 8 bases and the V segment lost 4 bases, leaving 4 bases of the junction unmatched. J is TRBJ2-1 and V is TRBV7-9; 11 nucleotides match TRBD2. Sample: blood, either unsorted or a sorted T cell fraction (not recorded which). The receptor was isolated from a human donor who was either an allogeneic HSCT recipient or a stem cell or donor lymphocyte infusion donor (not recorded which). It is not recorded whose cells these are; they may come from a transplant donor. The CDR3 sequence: CASSSGLAGYEQFF. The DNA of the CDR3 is TGTGCCAGCAGCTCCGGACTAGCGGGCTATGAGCAGTTCTTC.